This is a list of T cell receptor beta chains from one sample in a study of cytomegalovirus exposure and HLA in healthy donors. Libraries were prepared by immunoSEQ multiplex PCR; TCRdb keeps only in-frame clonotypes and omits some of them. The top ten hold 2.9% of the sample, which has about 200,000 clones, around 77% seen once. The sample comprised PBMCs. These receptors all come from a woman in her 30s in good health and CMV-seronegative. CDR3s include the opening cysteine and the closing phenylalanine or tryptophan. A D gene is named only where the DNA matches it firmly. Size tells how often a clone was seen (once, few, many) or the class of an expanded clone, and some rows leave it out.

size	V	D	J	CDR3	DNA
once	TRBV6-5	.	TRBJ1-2	CASSLMRGREGYTF	TGTGCCAGCAGCCTTATGCGAGGGCGGGAAGGCTACACCTTC
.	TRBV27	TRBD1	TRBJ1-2	CASRGQGVYGYPF	TGTGCCAGCAGAGGACAGGGCGTCTATGGCTACCCCTTC
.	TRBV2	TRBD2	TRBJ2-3	CASGGDSPPTDTQYF	TGTGCCAGCGGGGGGGACTCTCCCCCCACAGATACGCAGTATTTT
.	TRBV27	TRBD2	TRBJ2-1	CASRKRLAGDNEQFF	TGTGCCAGCAGAAAAAGACTAGCGGGAGACAATGAGCAGTTCTTC
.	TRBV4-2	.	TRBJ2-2	CASSPPREGAGELFF	TGTGCCAGCAGCCCTCCCCGAGAAGGGGCGGGGGAGCTGTTTTTT
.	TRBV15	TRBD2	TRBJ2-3	CATSVRTSGKADTQYF	TGTGCCACCAGCGTGAGGACTAGCGGGAAGGCAGATACGCAGTATTTT
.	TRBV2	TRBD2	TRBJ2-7	CASSDWREGYEQYF	TGTGCCAGCAGTGATTGGCGGGAGGGTTACGAGCAGTACTTC
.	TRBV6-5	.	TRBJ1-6	CASTLGNSPLHF	TGTGCCAGCACCCTAGGCAATTCACCCCTCCACTTT
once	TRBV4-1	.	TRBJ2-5	CASSQEQSWASRTQYF	TGCGCCAGCAGCCAAGAGCAGTCGTGGGCCTCAAGGACCCAGTACTTC
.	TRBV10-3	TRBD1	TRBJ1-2	CAIRGFGQGVSYGYTF	TGTGCCATCAGAGGATTCGGACAGGGTGTTTCCTATGGCTACACCTTC
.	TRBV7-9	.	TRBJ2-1	CASSLGLLTRDFYNEQFF	TGTGCCAGCAGCTTAGGCCTACTTACTAGAGATTTCTACAATGAGCAGTTCTTC
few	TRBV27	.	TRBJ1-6	CASSLEVYNSPLHF	TGTGCCAGCAGTTTGGAGGTTTATAATTCACCCCTCCACTTT
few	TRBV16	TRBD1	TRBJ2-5	CASSPGTGGFSQYF	TGTGCCAGCAGCCCCGGGACAGGGGGCTTTTCCCAGTACTTC
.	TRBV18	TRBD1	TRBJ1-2	CASSTGGDGYTF	TGTGCCAGCTCAACAGGGGGCGATGGCTACACCTTC
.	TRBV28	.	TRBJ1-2	CASSFPSNLNYGYTF	TGTGCCAGCAGTTTCCCCTCTAATCTTAACTATGGCTACACCTTC
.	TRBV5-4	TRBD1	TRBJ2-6	CASSWGQPRNLGANVLTF	TGTGCCAGCAGTTGGGGACAGCCCCGAAATCTCGGGGCCAACGTCCTGACTTTC
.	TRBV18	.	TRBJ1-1	CASSSFTGKGNTEAFF	TGTGCCAGCTCATCGTTTACAGGCAAGGGGAACACTGAAGCTTTCTTT
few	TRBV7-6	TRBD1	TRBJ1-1	CASSVIATGQMNTEAFF	TGTGCCAGCAGCGTTATTGCAACGGGACAGATGAACACTGAAGCTTTCTTT
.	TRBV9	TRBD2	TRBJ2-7	CASSVGTSGRYEQYF	TGTGCCAGCAGCGTAGGGACTAGCGGGAGGTACGAGCAGTACTTC
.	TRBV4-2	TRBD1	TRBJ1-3	CASSPGQGGDTIYF	TGTGCCAGCAGTCCAGGACAGGGCGGAGACACCATATATTTT
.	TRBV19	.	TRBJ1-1	CASRLQGNLEAFF	TGTGCCAGTAGATTACAGGGTAACCTTGAAGCTTTCTTT
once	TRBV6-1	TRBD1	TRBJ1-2	CASTQGDYGYTF	TGTGCCAGCACTCAGGGGGACTATGGCTACACCTTC
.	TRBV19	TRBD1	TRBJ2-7	CASSPAGTGTYEQYF	TGTGCCAGTAGCCCTGCCGGGACAGGGACCTACGAGCAGTACTTC
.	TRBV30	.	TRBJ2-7	CAWRRRHEQYF	TGTGCCTGGAGAAGGAGGCACGAGCAGTACTTC
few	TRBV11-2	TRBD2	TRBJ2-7	CASTPRAGGGEQYF	TGTGCCAGCACCCCCAGGGCGGGAGGTGGCGAGCAGTACTTC
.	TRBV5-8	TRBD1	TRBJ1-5	CASSLDLDRYNQPQHF	TGTGCCAGCAGCTTGGACCTGGACAGGTACAATCAGCCCCAGCATTTT
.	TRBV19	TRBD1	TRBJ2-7	CASSPGQGAGEQYF	TGTGCCAGTAGTCCGGGGCAGGGGGCGGGGGAGCAGTACTTC
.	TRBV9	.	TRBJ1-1	CASSVGGWGTEAFF	TGTGCCAGCAGCGTAGGAGGGTGGGGCACTGAAGCTTTCTTT
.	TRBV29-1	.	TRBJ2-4	CSVPIVPHPGAKNIQYF	TGCAGCGTACCGATCGTGCCCCATCCGGGAGCCAAAAACATTCAGTACTTC
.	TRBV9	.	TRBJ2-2	CASEGVGELFF	TGTGCCAGCGAGGGGGTCGGGGAGCTGTTTTTT
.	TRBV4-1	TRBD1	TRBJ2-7	CASSPYNPGQSYEQYF	TGCGCCAGCAGCCCTTATAACCCGGGACAGTCCTACGAGCAGTACTTC
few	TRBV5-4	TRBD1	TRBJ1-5	CASSIDRVKFNQPQHF	TGTGCCAGCAGCATTGACAGGGTGAAATTCAATCAGCCCCAGCATTTT
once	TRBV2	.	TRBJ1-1	CASSEADGATNTEAFF	TGTGCCAGCAGTGAAGCTGATGGAGCCACGAACACTGAAGCTTTCTTT
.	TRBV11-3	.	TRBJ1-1	CASSFFGGLLGTEAFF	TGTGCCAGCAGCTTCTTTGGAGGTTTACTGGGGACTGAAGCTTTCTTT
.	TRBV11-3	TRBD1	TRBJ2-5	CASSPGGRETQYF	TGTGCCAGCAGCCCAGGGGGCAGGGAGACCCAGTACTTC
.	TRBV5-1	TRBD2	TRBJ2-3	CASSLYQRGSTDTQYF	TGCGCCAGCAGCTTGTATCAGCGGGGCAGCACAGATACGCAGTATTTT
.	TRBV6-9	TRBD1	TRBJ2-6	CASSYYDRGPGANVLTF	TGTGCCAGCAGTTATTATGACAGGGGGCCTGGGGCCAACGTCCTGACTTTC
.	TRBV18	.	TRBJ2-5	CASSPEQGKKTQYF	TGTGCCAGCTCACCCGAGCAGGGTAAGAAGACCCAGTACTTC
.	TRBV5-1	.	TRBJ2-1	CASSLGPGSNEQFF	TGCGCCAGCAGCTTGGGCCCGGGGTCCAATGAGCAGTTCTTC
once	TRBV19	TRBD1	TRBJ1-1	CASSILSGQGLNTEAFF	TGTGCCAGTAGTATTCTTTCGGGACAGGGGTTGAACACTGAAGCTTTCTTT
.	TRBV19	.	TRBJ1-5	CASSIRDQPQHF	TGTGCCAGTAGTATTCGGGATCAGCCCCAGCATTTT
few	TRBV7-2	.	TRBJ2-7	CASSFSRYEQYF	TGTGCCAGCAGCTTTTCCCGCTACGAGCAGTACTTC
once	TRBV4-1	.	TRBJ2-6	CASSQGRSGANVLTF	TGCGCCAGCAGCCAGGGCCGCTCTGGGGCCAACGTCCTGACTTTC
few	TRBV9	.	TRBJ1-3	CASSLMDRIAGNTIYF	TGTGCCAGCAGCCTGATGGACAGAATAGCTGGAAACACCATATATTTT
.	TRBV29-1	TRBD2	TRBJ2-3	CSVEGGGGATDTQYF	TGCAGCGTTGAAGGTGGCGGGGGGGCCACAGATACGCAGTATTTT
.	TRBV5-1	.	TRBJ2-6	CASSLPPLRIMSGANVLTF	TGCGCCAGCAGCCTCCCCCCCTTGAGGATTATGTCTGGGGCCAACGTCCTGACTTTC
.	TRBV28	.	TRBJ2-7	CAIQPGHLYEQYF	TGTGCCATACAACCGGGACACCTCTACGAGCAGTACTTC
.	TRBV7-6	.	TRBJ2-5	CASSARVQTQYF	TGTGCCAGCAGCGCCAGGGTACAGACCCAGTACTTC
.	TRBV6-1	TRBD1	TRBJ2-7	CASRMTGGAYEQYF	TGTGCCAGCAGGATGACAGGGGGGGCCTACGAGCAGTACTTC
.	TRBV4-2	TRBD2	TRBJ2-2	CASSHTLYGRTSGSPHTGELFF	TGTGCCAGCAGCCACACTCTCTACGGTCGGACTAGCGGGAGTCCTCACACCGGGGAGCTGTTTTTT
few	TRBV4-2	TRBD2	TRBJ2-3	CASSHSRGGADTQYF	TGTGCCAGCAGCCATAGCCGGGGGGGGGCAGATACGCAGTATTTT
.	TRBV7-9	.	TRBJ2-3	CASRPKTTDTQYF	TGTGCCAGCAGGCCTAAAACCACAGATACGCAGTATTTT
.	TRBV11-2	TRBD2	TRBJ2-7	CASSLAGQHYEQYF	TGTGCCAGCAGCCTAGCGGGACAGCACTACGAGCAGTACTTC